The 13 T cell receptor beta chains presented below share a single source sample, sequenced in a study of cytomegalovirus exposure and HLA in healthy donors. 60 Vbeta and 13 Jbeta primers were used in PCR. Measured with immunoSEQ multiplex PCR; TCRdb has only the in-frame clones, and not every one. The table lists some 170,000 clones, 77% of them singletons. The specimen sequenced was PBMCs. These receptors were collected from a man in his thirties or forties in good health and CMV-seropositive.

The CDR3 spells CASSPGVTVKTYEQYF. As DNA, the CDR3 is TGCGCCAGCAGCCCTGGGGTGACAGTCAAGACCTACGAGCAGTACTTC. The rearrangement links TRBV5-1 to TRBJ2-7; TRBD1 might be the D (5 bases). The V end lost 4 bases, the J end lost 2 bases, and 19 bases lay between the germline ends. From germline, CDR1 is SGHRS and CDR2 YFSETQ. The CDR3 extends over 16 amino acids.

The V call is TRBV15, the J call TRBJ2-5; 8 nucleotides agree with TRBD1. The ends lost 1 base at V and 3 bases at J; junction bases unmatched: 7. CDR3 length equals 16 residues. CDR1 and CDR2 from the germline V gene are LNHNV and YYDKDF (reference sequence). CDR3 loop: CATSRAPGQGEETQYF. The CDR3 region has the DNA TGTGCCACCAGCAGAGCCCCCGGACAGGGTGAAGAGACCCAGTACTTC.

J is TRBJ2-7 and V is TRBV6-6; a possible D gene is TRBD1 (6 bases). This CDR3 comprises 13 residues. Germline CDR1 MNHNY, CDR2 SVGAGI (reference sequence). V was shortened by 5 bases and J by 3 bases, with 11 bases between the two germline ends. CDR3 loop: CASSIRGNYEQYF. In DNA form, the CDR3 reads TGTGCCAGCAGTATCAGGGGAAACTACGAGCAGTACTTC.

CDR3 nucleotides: TGCACCATTCCTCGGACTAGCGGGGGAGCTAGCACAGATACGCAGTATTTT. Protein product: CTIPRTSGGASTDTQYF. The rearrangement links TRBV1 to TRBJ2-3; the table's D call TRBD2 went unverified against the DNA. TRBV1 is reported as a pseudogene. CDR3 size: 17 residues.

The rearrangement links TRBV25-1 to TRBJ2-5; 11 bases agree with TRBD1. Germline V gene lookup returns CDR1 MGHDK and CDR2 SYGVNS. V gave up 5 bases and J gave up 2 bases; unmatched junction bases: 13. The CDR3 has 18 amino acids. CDR3 nucleotides: TGTGCCAGCAGTTCTCGGACAGGGGGCTTGTTTAGGCAAGAGACCCAGTACTTC. Translating it yields CASSSRTGGLFRQETQYF.

The J gene is TRBJ2-3, the V gene TRBV5-6, with D possibly TRBD2 on 7 matching bases. The V end was cut by 5 bases, the J end by 1 base, with 14 bases between. The length of the CDR3 is 15 residues. Germline V gene lookup returns CDR1 SGHDT and CDR2 YYEEEE. The CDR3 coding sequence is TGTGCCAGCAGGCTTTGGGGGGGCGGCACAGATACGCAGTATTTT. As protein: CASRLWGGGTDTQYF.

This sequence joins TRBV30 and TRBJ2-2, with 13 nucleotides matching TRBD2. CDR3 length: 14 residues. Germline CDR1 is GTSNPN and CDR2 is SVGIG (reference sequence). Losses at the gene ends were 5 bases for V and 6 bases for J; bases not matched to a gene: 3. CDR3 protein: CAWVGLAGPGELFF. The CDR3 DNA sequence: TGTGCCTGGGTGGGACTAGCGGGGCCCGGGGAGCTGTTTTTT.

This clone was detected only a few times. J is TRBJ1-6 and V is TRBV29-1, with D unclear. Germline V gives CDR1 SQVTM, CDR2 ANQGSEA. V lost 4 bases, J lost 2 bases, and 6 bases lay in between. The CDR3 runs to 13 residues. In DNA, the CDR3 is TGCAGCGTTGGTTCAGCCTATAATTCACCCCTCCACTTT. Translation: CSVGSAYNSPLHF.

Here the CDR3 DNA reads TGTGCCAGCAGCCAGGGTTCGGGTCGAGAGACCCAGTACTTC. It specifies CASSQGSGRETQYF. The rearrangement uses TRBV14 and TRBJ2-5; unclear D gene. V lost 3 bases, J lost 4 bases, and 12 bases lay in between. The CDR3 has 14 amino acids. Germline CDR1 SGHDN, CDR2 FVKESK.

V and J are TRBV29-1 and TRBJ2-2, with D perhaps TRBD1 (6 bases). Per the germline V gene, CDR1 is SQVTM and CDR2 is ANQGSEA. Trimming cost V 0 bases and J 6 bases, with 8 bases left between them. CDR3 size: 13 residues. The CDR3 region has the DNA TGCAGCGTTGAAGACAGGGGCGCCGGGGAGCTGTTTTTT. Protein: CSVEDRGAGELFF.

This chain connects TRBV30 to TRBJ2-1, with a weak D call TRBD1 (7 bases). This CDR3 spans 16 amino acids. The germline V gene has CDR1 GTSNPN and CDR2 SVGIG (reference sequence). Trimming took off 0 bases at V and 8 bases at J, with 20 bases between the two ends. The CDR3 region has the DNA TGTGCCTGGAGTGTTTTCGCGACAGGGAGGTTGGATGAGCAGTTCTTC. Protein sequence: CAWSVFATGRLDEQFF.

The chain employs TRBV19 and TRBJ2-3, with 13 bases lining up with TRBD2. The CDR3 runs to 17 residues. Per the germline V gene, CDR1 is LNHDA and CDR2 is SQIVND (reference sequence). V dropped 5 bases and J dropped 2; count of bases not matched to a gene: 7. Here the CDR3 DNA reads TGTGCCAGTAGTCCACGACTAGCGGGGGGTTACACAGATACGCAGTATTTT. Protein product: CASSPRLAGGYTDTQYF. The variable domain in full, completed from reference TRBV19 and TRBJ2-3, reads DGGITQSPKYLFRKEGQNVTLSCEQNLNHDAMYWYRQDPGQGLRLIYYSQIVNDFQKGDIAEGYSVSREKKESFPLTVTSAQKNPTAFYLCASSPRLAGGYTDTQYFGPGTRLTVL.

The rearrangement uses TRBV18 and TRBJ1-6; a weak D match, TRBD1 (6 bases). Trimming pared 5 bases from V and 5 bases from J, leaving 16 bases between. The CDR3 spans 16 residues. CDR1 KGHSH and CDR2 LQKENI come from the germline V gene. CDR3 in amino acids: CASSSTQGINNSPLHF. As DNA, the CDR3 is TGTGCCAGCTCATCGACGCAGGGGATCAATAATTCACCCCTCCACTTT.